This entry lists 28 T cell receptor beta chains sequenced from one sample in a study of human T cells and chemical hapten exposure. Documented time point: patch test 2, 6 weeks after DPC sensitization. Treatment of the sample: therapeutic diphenylcyclopropenone sensitization with weekly scalp DPC. TCRdb called the RACE reads again in MiXCR, with one record for every CDR3 protein. The sample includes under 90,000 distinct CDR3 sequences, 8.5% of them seen just once. This material consisted of whole blood, taken in connection with sensitization to the hapten diphenylcyclopropenone (DPC). These receptors all come from a woman aged 50 to 60 with alopecia areata. Some clones in this sample may be carry-over from other donors' samples.

The table lists this clonotype with a few counts. One end of the junction does not line up with germline, which may come from a read error. This chain connects TRBV5-6 to TRBJ2-7, with 11 bases lining up with TRBD2. This CDR3 has 16 residues. CDR1 and CDR2 (germline): SGHDT, YYEEEE. CDR3 DNA sequence: TGTGCCAGCAGTTCCGTTCCGGGACTAGCGGTTCCGAAGGGGCACTTC. It is translated as CASSSVPGLAVPKGHF.

This clonotype was seen many times. CDR3 in amino acids: CASSSVPEEQFF. The CDR3 nucleotides read TGTGCCAGCAGTTCGGTCCCCGAGGAGCAGTTCTTC. The V call is TRBV6-6, the J call TRBJ2-1; no clear D. Between the trimmed V and J ends, which lost 4 bases and 10 bases, there was a span of 11 bases. Germline values: CDR1 MNHNY, CDR2 SVGAGI (reference sequence). CDR3 length equals 12 residues.

In its sample, this clonotype was seen many times. This chain connects TRBV9 to TRBJ1-1; possibly TRBD1 for D (5 bases). The CDR3 is 15 amino acids. Germline CDR1 SGDLS, CDR2 YYNGEE. V shed 4 bases and J shed 1 base, with 14 bases lying between them. The CDR3 here is CASSSPGRGNTEAFF. CDR3 DNA: TGTGCCAGCAGCTCCCCGGGACGGGGGAACACTGAAGCTTTCTTT.

V gene TRBV7-2 combines with J gene TRBJ1-5; D is possibly TRBD1 (6 bases). The CDR3 length is 15 residues. Deletions cut 5 bases from V and 0 bases from J, with 11 bases between. Looked up from germline, CDR1 is SGHTA and CDR2 is FQGNSA. The CDR3 loop reads CASSGGQTSNQPQHF. The CDR3, as DNA: TGTGCCAGCAGCGGGGGACAAACTAGCAATCAGCCCCAGCATTTT.

This clonotype was detected ten times or more. The chain combines TRBV12-3 or TRBV12-4 with TRBJ1-1, with TRBD1 as a possible D gene (6 bases). This CDR3 has 15 amino acids. The germline V and J ends were trimmed by 5 bases and 0 bases, with 13 bases remaining between them. The CDR3 nucleotides read TGTGCCAGCAGTCCGGCCGGGACATTGAACACTGAAGCTTTCTTT. Protein product: CASSPAGTLNTEAFF.

This sequence joins TRBV2 and TRBJ1-6; D ambiguous. The CDR3 consists of 11 residues. Germline V gives CDR1 SNHLY, CDR2 FYNNEI. V was trimmed by 2 bases and J by 9 bases, leaving 2 bases between them. CDR3 DNA sequence: TGTGCCAGCAGTGAATCTTCACCCCTCCACTTT. This encodes CASSESSPLHF.

This clonotype came up many times. The V and J genes are TRBV10-2 and TRBJ1-1; D uncertain. Per germline, CDR1 WSHSY and CDR2 SAAADI. The V end was cut by 4 bases, the J end by 8 bases, with 5 bases between. The CDR3 totals 10 residues. CDR3 residues: CASSGREAFF. CDR3 DNA: TGCGCCAGCAGTGGAAGGGAAGCTTTCTTT.

There are a few counts of this clonotype. The CDR3 DNA sequence: TGTGCCAGCAGACTGGACGGTAACTATGGCTACACCTTC. Encoded protein: CASRLDGNYGYTF. This chain joins TRBV6-5 and TRBJ1-2; D gene unclear. The CDR3 loop spans 13 amino acids. Germline CDR1 and CDR2: MNHEY and SVGAGI. The V and J ends lost 6 bases and 1 base respectively, with 9 bases between them.

For this clonotype: A read error may account for a junction end that differs from germline. The chain recombines TRBV12-3 or TRBV12-4 with TRBJ2-3, with 9 bases aligning to TRBD2. The CDR3 sequence is 14 residues long. As DNA, the CDR3 is TGTGCCAGCAGTAATAGCGGGGGAGTCAGATACGCAGTATTT. Its protein product is CASSNSGGVRYAVF.

This clonotype has at least ten counts. The rearrangement uses TRBV3-1 and TRBJ1-2; 7 bases are shared with TRBD1. The CDR3 runs to 14 residues. The V segment lost 4 bases and the J segment 2 bases; nucleotides outside the gene matches: 4. CDR1 LGHDT and CDR2 YNNKEL come from the germline V gene (reference sequence). The CDR3 DNA reads as TGTGCCAGCAGCCTCGACAGGGACAACTATGGCTACACCTTC. Translated: CASSLDRDNYGYTF.

This clonotype was counted many times. The CDR3 is CASSAPSGGVTDTQYF. In DNA form, the CDR3 reads TGTGCCAGCAGTGCCCCTAGCGGGGGGGTAACAGATACGCAGTATTTT. V gene TRBV2 combines with J gene TRBJ2-3; 12 bases are shared with TRBD2. Per germline, CDR1 SNHLY and CDR2 FYNNEI. The CDR3 has 16 residues. The ends lost 4 bases at V and 3 bases at J; junction bases unmatched: 5.

This clonotype was detected a few times. CDR3 residues: CASSPPARLREQFF. The CDR3 nucleotides are TGTGCCAGCAGCCCCCCAGCCAGGCTTCGTGAGCAGTTCTTC. This sequence joins TRBV12-3 or TRBV12-4 and TRBJ2-1, with D uncertain. The V and J ends lost 6 bases and 9 bases respectively, with 18 bases between them. This CDR3 has 14 residues.

This chain joins TRBV2 and TRBJ1-1, with 8 bases matching TRBD1. From germline, CDR1 is SNHLY and CDR2 FYNNEI. The CDR3 extends over 12 amino acids. Trimming took 9 bases from V and 6 from J; bases not matched to a gene: 6. CDR3 region: CASIQGGAEAFF. The CDR3 DNA sequence: TGTGCCAGTATACAGGGGGGCGCTGAAGCTTTCTTT.

This clonotype was counted a few times. The J gene is TRBJ2-3, the V gene TRBV4-1; no clear D. V lost 4 bases and J 0 bases, leaving 17 bases between the germline ends. The germline V gene encodes CDR1 MGHRA and CDR2 YSYEKL. The CDR3 consists of 17 residues. For the CDR3, the DNA is TGCGCCAGCAGCCTGGTAGGGCGGTTTTCTAGCACAGATACGCAGTATTTT. It yields the protein CASSLVGRFSSTDTQYF.

The chain combines TRBV4-2 with TRBJ2-3; TRBD2 is a possible D gene (6 bases). V was cut by 0 bases and J by 6 bases, with 25 bases left in between. Germline V gene sequence: CDR1 LGHNA, CDR2 YNFKEQ. The CDR3 has 19 residues. The CDR3 spells CASSQDNRGSGFSFDTQYF. The CDR3 DNA reads as TGTGCCAGCAGCCAAGATAATCGCGGTAGCGGCTTTTCCTTTGATACGCAGTATTTT.

This clonotype was seen ten or more times. The V gene is TRBV12-3 or TRBV12-4, the J gene TRBJ1-1; D is unresolved. Trimming left V 3 bases short and J 3 bases short, with 14 bases between. The CDR3 is 15 amino acids. The CDR3, as DNA: TGTGCCAGCAGTTTCTGGGTTGAGGTAGACACTGAAGCTTTCTTT. This gives the protein CASSFWVEVDTEAFF.

This clonotype was detected many times. This chain connects TRBV12-3 or TRBV12-4 to TRBJ2-7; no definite D call. V dropped 0 bases and J dropped 7 bases, with 7 bases sitting between them. The CDR3 consists of 12 residues. The CDR3 nucleotides are TGTGCCAGCAGTTTAGCGCCCGGGGAGCAGTACTTC. The encoded protein is CASSLAPGEQYF.

The chain uses TRBV20-1 and TRBJ2-3; 9 bases map to TRBD2. The germline CDR1 and CDR2 sequences are DFQATT and SNEGSKA (reference sequence). Germline trimming cut 2 bases from V and 3 bases from J; bases unmatched to any gene: 9. The CDR3 is 16 residues long. The CDR3 reads CSARKERGVVTDTQYF. The CDR3, as DNA: TGCAGTGCTAGAAAGGAGCGGGGGGTAGTGACAGATACGCAGTATTTT.

This clonotype was found a few times. The chain is built from TRBV15 and TRBJ2-3, with no clear D. Germline CDR1 LNHNV, CDR2 YYDKDF (reference sequence). This CDR3 is 13 amino acids long. Trimming left V 0 bases short and J 2 bases short, with 3 bases between. The CDR3 coding sequence is TGTGCCACCAGCAGAGACCCCACAGATACGCAGTATTTT. It codes for CATSRDPTDTQYF. Full variable domain (outside the CDR3, taken from reference TRBV15 and TRBJ2-3): DAMVIQNPRYQVTQFGKPVTLSCSQTLNHNVMYWYQQKSSQAPKLLFHYYDKDFNNEADTPDNFQSRRPNTSFCFLDIRSPGLGDTAMYLCATSRDPTDTQYFGPGTRLTVL.

V is TRBV3-1 and J is TRBJ2-7; either TRBD1 or TRBD2 may fit D (6 bases each). Germline CDR1 is LGHDT and CDR2 is YNNKEL (reference sequence). V was shortened by 4 bases and J by 2 bases, with 12 bases between the two germline ends. The CDR3 is made up of 14 amino acids. The CDR3 sequence: CASSRGGGAYEQYF. The CDR3 DNA is TGTGCCAGCAGCCGCGGAGGGGGTGCCTACGAGCAGTACTTC.

The V call is TRBV4-1, the J call TRBJ2-1; D is possibly TRBD2 (6 bases). CDR1 is MGHRA and CDR2 is YSYEKL in the germline V gene. CDR3 length: 13 residues. The germline V and J ends were trimmed by 4 bases and 5 bases, with 9 bases remaining between them. Here the CDR3 DNA reads TGCGCCAGCAGCCTCGGACTACACAATGAGCAGTTCTTC. Its translation is CASSLGLHNEQFF.

The V call is TRBV2, the J call TRBJ2-3; 11 bases agree with TRBD2. J gave up 9 bases and V 6 bases, and 8 bases lay outside the gene matches. There are 14 residues in the CDR3. Germline CDR1 reads SNHLY; CDR2 reads FYNNEI. The CDR3: CASSPNTSGGTQYF. DNA of the CDR3: TGTGCCAGCAGCCCCAACACTAGCGGGGGAACGCAGTATTTT.

This clonotype was seen many times. This chain uses TRBV29-1 with TRBJ1-4; D is perhaps TRBD1 (6 bases). The germline V gene encodes CDR1 SQVTM and CDR2 ANQGSEA. V was cut by 1 base and J by 2 bases, with 8 bases left in between. This CDR3 is 14 amino acids long. CDR3 nucleotides: TGCAGCGTTGAAGGCGGACAGACTAATGAAAAACTGTTTTTT. Amino acids: CSVEGGQTNEKLFF. Drawing the rest from reference TRBV29-1 and TRBJ1-4, the complete variable domain is SAVISQKPSRDICQRGTSLTIQCQVDSQVTMMFWYRQQPGQSLTLIATANQGSEATYESGFVIDKFPISRPNLTFSTLTVSNMSPEDSSIYLCSVEGGQTNEKLFFGSGTQLSVL.

This sequence joins TRBV12-3 or TRBV12-4 and TRBJ2-3; 7 nucleotides agree with TRBD2. The CDR3 covers 14 residues. V was clipped by 5 bases and J by 2 bases; unmatched bases: 4. This chain's CDR3 is CASSNSGITDTQYF. The CDR3, as DNA: TGTGCCAGCAGTAACAGCGGGATCACAGATACGCAGTATTTT.

This clonotype came up many times. V and J are TRBV29-1 and TRBJ1-4, with D tentatively TRBD1 (5 bases). Looked up from germline, CDR1 is SQVTM and CDR2 is ANQGSEA. The V gene lost 1 base and the J gene lost 3 bases, with 9 bases spanning the gap. CDR3 size: 14 residues. The CDR3 is CSVEAGSANEKLFF. CDR3 bases: TGCAGCGTTGAAGCAGGGTCGGCTAATGAAAAACTGTTTTTT.

By share, this clonotype ranks as medium-sized. The V gene is TRBV6-1, the J gene TRBJ2-6; D ambiguous. The CDR3 is 15 amino acids. The V end was cut by 1 base, the J end by 0 bases, with 4 bases between. Germline values: CDR1 MNHNS, CDR2 SASEGT. CDR3 sequence reads: CASSEVSSGANVLTF. In DNA form, the CDR3 reads TGTGCCAGCAGTGAAGTGAGCTCTGGGGCCAACGTCCTGACTTTC.

This clonotype was recorded many times. The V gene is TRBV29-1, the J gene TRBJ1-5; 7 nucleotides align to TRBD1. Germline V gene data show CDR1 as SQVTM and CDR2 as ANQGSEA. The ends lost 4 bases at V and 4 bases at J; junction bases unmatched: 4. CDR3 length equals 13 residues. The CDR3 DNA is TGCAGCGTTGGGACAGGAGCGAATCAGCCCCAGCATTTT. This sequence encodes CSVGTGANQPQHF.

The chain has TRBV12-3 or TRBV12-4 and TRBJ2-1, with D maybe TRBD1 (6 bases). The CDR3 runs to 14 residues. Deletions cut 3 bases from V and 4 bases from J, with 10 bases between. Written as DNA, the CDR3 is TGTGCCAGCAGTTTTATGAGGGGGTACAATGAGCAGTTCTTC. It yields the protein CASSFMRGYNEQFF.